The clone carrying this T cell receptor beta chain was counted only a few times. This sample is drawn from a study of shared clonotypes between healthy human individuals. Germline values: CDR1 MNHEY, CDR2 SVGAGI. Between the trimmed V and J ends, which lost 6 bases and 2 bases, there was a span of 11 bases. The CDR3 is 15 residues long. Some clones are missing from TCRdb's copy, which holds only in-frame ones; the method was immunoSEQ multiplex PCR. The sample has nearly 2 million clones; roughly 95% are singletons. Naive CD8 cells were CD45RO-negative, positively selected for CCR7, excluding terminally differentiated effector memory CD45RA+ cells.

This sequence was found in a man younger than 35 in good health. Sequenced sample: naive CD8+ T cells sorted from blood. The V gene is TRBV6-5, the J gene TRBJ1-6, with D unclear. Here the CDR3 DNA reads TGTGCCAGCAGGGCTGAGAACGCCTATAATTCACCCCTCCACTTT. Translated, it gives CASRAENAYNSPLHF.